This T cell receptor beta chain was identified during a study of shared clonotypes between healthy human individuals. The study, taken as a whole, reports: The study sampled only blood, and tissue repertoires likely differ.

Generated by immunoSEQ multiplex PCR, the TCRdb table keeps only in-frame clones and is missing some. This repertoire shows hundreds of thousands of clones, around 79% found once; its top ten account for about 12%. Worth noting for this clone: The antigen remains unidentified.

The receptor's source is a middle-aged woman in good health. Some clones in this sample may be carry-over from other donors' samples. The source material was PBMCs.

The CDR3 sequence is CASSFARQYGYTF. Written as DNA, the CDR3 is TGCGCCAGCAGCTTCGCGCGACAGTATGGCTACACCTTC. The chain carries TRBV5-1 and TRBJ1-2; TRBD1 is a possible D gene (5 bases). This CDR3 contains 13 residues. V was cut by 2 bases and J by 5 bases, with 10 bases left in between. Germline assignment: CDR1 SGHRS and CDR2 YFSETQ.